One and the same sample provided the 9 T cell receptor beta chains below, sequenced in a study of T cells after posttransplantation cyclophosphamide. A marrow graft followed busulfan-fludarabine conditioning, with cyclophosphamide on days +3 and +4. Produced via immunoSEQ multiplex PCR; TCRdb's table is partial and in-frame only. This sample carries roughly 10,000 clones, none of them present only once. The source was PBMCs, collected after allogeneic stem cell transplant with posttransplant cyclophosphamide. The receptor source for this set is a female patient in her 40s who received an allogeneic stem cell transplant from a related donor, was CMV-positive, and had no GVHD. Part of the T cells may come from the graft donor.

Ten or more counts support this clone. The CDR3 sequence: CASSSRVLTDTQYF. The CDR3 region has the DNA TGTGCCAGCAGCTCTCGGGTCCTCACAGATACGCAGTATTTT. The chain joins TRBV5-8 to TRBJ2-3, with unresolved D. V was cut by 3 bases and J by 2 bases, with 10 bases left in between. The CDR3 covers 14 residues. CDR1 is SGHTS and CDR2 is YDEGEE in the germline V gene.

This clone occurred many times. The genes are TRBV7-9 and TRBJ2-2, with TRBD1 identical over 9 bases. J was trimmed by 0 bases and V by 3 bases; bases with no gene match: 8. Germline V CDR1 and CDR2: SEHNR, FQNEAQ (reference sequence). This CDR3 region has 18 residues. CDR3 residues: CASSFNAWTGANTGELFF. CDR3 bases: TGTGCCAGCAGCTTTAATGCGTGGACAGGGGCGAACACCGGGGAGCTGTTTTTT.

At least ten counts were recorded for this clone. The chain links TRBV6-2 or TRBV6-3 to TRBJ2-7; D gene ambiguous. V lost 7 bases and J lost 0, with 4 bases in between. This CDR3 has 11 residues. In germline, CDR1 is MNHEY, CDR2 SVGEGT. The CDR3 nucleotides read TGTGCCAGCACCAGCTCCTACGAGCAGTACTTC. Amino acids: CASTSSYEQYF.

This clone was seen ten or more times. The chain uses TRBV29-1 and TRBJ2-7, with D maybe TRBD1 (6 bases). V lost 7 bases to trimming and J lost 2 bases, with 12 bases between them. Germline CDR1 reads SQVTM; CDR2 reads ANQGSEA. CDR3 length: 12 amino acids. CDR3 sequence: CSARDTTYEQYF. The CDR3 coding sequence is TGCAGCGCTAGGGACACTACCTACGAGCAGTACTTC.

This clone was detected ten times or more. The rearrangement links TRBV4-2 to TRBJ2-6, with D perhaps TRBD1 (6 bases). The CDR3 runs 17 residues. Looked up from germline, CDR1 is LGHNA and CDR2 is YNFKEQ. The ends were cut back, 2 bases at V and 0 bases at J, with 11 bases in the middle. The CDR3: CASSQYLGGSGANVLTF. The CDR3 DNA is TGTGCCAGCAGCCAATACCTAGGGGGCTCTGGGGCCAACGTCCTGACTTTC.

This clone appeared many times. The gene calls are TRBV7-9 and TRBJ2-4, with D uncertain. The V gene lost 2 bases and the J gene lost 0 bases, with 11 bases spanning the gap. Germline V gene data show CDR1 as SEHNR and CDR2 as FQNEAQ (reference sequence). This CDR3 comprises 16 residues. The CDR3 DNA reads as TGTGCCAGCAGCTTAACACAAAGTATAGCCAAAAACATTCAGTACTTC. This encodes CASSLTQSIAKNIQYF.

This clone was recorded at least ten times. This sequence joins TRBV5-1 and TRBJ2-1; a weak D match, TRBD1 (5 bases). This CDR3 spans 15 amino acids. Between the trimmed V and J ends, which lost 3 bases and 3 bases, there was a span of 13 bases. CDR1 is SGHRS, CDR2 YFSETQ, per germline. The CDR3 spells CASSYAGYFYNEQFF. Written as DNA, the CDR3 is TGCGCCAGCAGCTATGCAGGGTATTTCTACAATGAGCAGTTCTTC. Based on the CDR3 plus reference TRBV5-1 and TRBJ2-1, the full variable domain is KAGVTQTPRYLIKTRGQQVTLSCSPISGHRSVSWYQQTPGQGLQFLFEYFSETQRNKGNFPGRFSGRQFSNSRSEMNVSTLELGDSALYLCASSYAGYFYNEQFFGPGTRLTVL.

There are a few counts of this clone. CDR3 sequence reads: CASARSGEETQYF. Written as DNA, the CDR3 is TGTGCCAGCGCCAGGTCAGGGGAAGAGACCCAGTACTTC. This chain connects TRBV2 to TRBJ2-5, with TRBD1 as a possible D gene (6 bases). Germline CDR1 reads SNHLY; CDR2 reads FYNNEI. CDR3 length equals 13 residues. Between the trimmed V and J ends, which lost 8 bases and 3 bases, there was a span of 13 bases.

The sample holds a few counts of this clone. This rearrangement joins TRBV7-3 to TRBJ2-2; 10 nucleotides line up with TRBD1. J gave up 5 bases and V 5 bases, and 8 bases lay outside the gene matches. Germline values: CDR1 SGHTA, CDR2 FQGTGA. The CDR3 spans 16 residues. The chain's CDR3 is CASSPAGTGETGELFF. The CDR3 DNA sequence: TGTGCCAGCAGCCCCGCCGGGACAGGGGAAACCGGGGAGCTGTTTTTT.